A selection of T cell receptor beta chains follows, all from one sample in a study of blood T cell repertoires in COVID-19. Using immunoSEQ multiplex PCR, the repertoire was profiled, and TCRdb retains in-frame clones only, with some absent. The sample lists some 180,000 clones; 70% to 90% were seen once. Sequencing was performed on peripheral blood. Receptor source: a man in his fifties or sixties with COVID-19, enrolled during active disease. CDR3s leave out the opening cysteine and the closing phenylalanine or tryptophan.

CDR3 length	V gene	J gene	CDR3 protein
11	TRBV28	TRBJ1-5	ASSWTEGQPQH
12	TRBV2	TRBJ1-5	ASSSGVPNQPQH
13	TRBV6-2/TRBV6-3	TRBJ1-2	ASSSLGGAGYGYT
14	TRBV11-2	TRBJ1-2	ASSLGGQTSNYGYT
12	TRBV6-5	TRBJ1-1	ASSYGGGLGEAF
13	TRBV2	TRBJ2-1	ASRYLGTAGNEQF
12	TRBV19	TRBJ2-2	ASRTVAGAGELF
13	TRBV29-1	TRBJ2-2	SAAVDRRNTGELF
13	TRBV3-1/TRBV3-2	TRBJ1-4	ASSQGGRASEKLF
13	TRBV6-1	TRBJ2-7	ASSERDRTSYEQY
12	TRBV10-2	TRBJ1-3	ASRPRGGGNTIY
14	TRBV2	TRBJ2-1	ASSRESTGFGNEQF
16	TRBV18	TRBJ2-1	ASSPPVGRGGHYNEQF
17	TRBV5-4	TRBJ2-6	ASSHGRQGVVSGANVLT
11	TRBV19	TRBJ1-1	ASSKDRDTEAF
14	TRBV27	TRBJ1-5	ASSRDRGNSNQPQH
18	TRBV10-1	TRBJ2-1	ARGTGSYVRVCITRNEQF
13	TRBV15	TRBJ2-7	ATSRDTTSGYEQY
13	TRBV7-2	TRBJ1-2	ASSLGAGMDYGYT
12	TRBV6-1	TRBJ2-2	ASSDLGGTGELF
9	TRBV7-9	TRBJ1-1	ASSLKYEAF
14	TRBV5-1	TRBJ2-1	ASSLAPGQGGNEQF
13	TRBV28	TRBJ2-1	ASSSGTGYVNEQF
12	TRBV7-2	TRBJ1-3	ASSLSSSGNTIY
13	TRBV7-2	TRBJ2-7	ASREGLAGAYEQY
11	TRBV11-2	TRBJ2-7	ASSWAGSYEQY
10	TRBV27	TRBJ2-7	ASSTGGSEQY
11	TRBV19	TRBJ1-2	ASEGQGEYGYT
11	TRBV11-2	TRBJ2-5	ASSLLIGETQY
11	TRBV12-3/TRBV12-4	TRBJ2-2	ASMAGNTGELF
13	TRBV7-9	TRBJ1-4	ASSSGGQLYEKLF
13	TRBV18	TRBJ1-2	ASSPPEGKVYGYT
15	TRBV7-2	TRBJ1-2	ASSLEDSRQRIYGYT
14	TRBV19	TRBJ1-5	ASSTRSSGANQPQH
16	TRBV7-2	TRBJ2-1	ASSFYRTGTNSYNEQF
14	TRBV6-2/TRBV6-3	TRBJ1-6	ASSYRGTGTNSPLH
13	TRBV4-1	TRBJ2-7	ASSQGQGVGYEQY